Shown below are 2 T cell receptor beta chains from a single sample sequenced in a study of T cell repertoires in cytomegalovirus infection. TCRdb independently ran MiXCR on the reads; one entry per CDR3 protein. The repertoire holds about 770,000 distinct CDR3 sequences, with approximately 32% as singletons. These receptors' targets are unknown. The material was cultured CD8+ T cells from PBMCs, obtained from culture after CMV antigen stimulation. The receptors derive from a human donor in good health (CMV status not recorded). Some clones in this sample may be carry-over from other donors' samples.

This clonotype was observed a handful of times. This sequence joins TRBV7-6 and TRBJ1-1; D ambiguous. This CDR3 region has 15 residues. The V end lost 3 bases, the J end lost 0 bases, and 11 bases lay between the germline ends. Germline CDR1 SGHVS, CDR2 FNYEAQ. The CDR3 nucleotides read TGTGCCAGCAGCTTCGGGCTTTATATGAACACTGAAGCTTTCTTT. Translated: CASSFGLYMNTEAFF.

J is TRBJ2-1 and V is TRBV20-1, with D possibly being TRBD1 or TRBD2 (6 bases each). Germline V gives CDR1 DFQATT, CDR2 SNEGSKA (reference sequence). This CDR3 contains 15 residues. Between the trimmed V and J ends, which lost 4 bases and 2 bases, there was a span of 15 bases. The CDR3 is CSAKGGPRAYNEQFF. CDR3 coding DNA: TGCAGTGCTAAAGGGGGGCCCAGGGCCTACAATGAGCAGTTCTTC.